These 20 T cell receptor beta chains share one sample of origin, sequenced in a study of blood T cell repertoires in COVID-19. Here immunoSEQ multiplex PCR was the method, and the copy in TCRdb shows in-frame clones only, minus some. The sample has some 26,000 clones; roughly nine tenths are singletons. Input material: peripheral blood. These receptors came from a man between 65 and 85 years old with active COVID-19.

The genes are TRBV27 and TRBJ2-3, with TRBD1 matching 11 bases. Germline CDR1 is MNHEY and CDR2 is SMNVEV (reference sequence). There are 16 residues in the CDR3. J lost 4 bases, V lost 3 bases, and 6 bases had no gene match. The CDR3 sequence is CASSFGQGARADTQYF. The CDR3, as DNA: TGTGCCAGCAGTTTTGGACAGGGGGCGCGGGCAGATACGCAGTATTTT.

The rearrangement uses TRBV7-2 and TRBJ1-6, with 7 bases identical to TRBD1. After removal of 5 bases from V and 7 bases from J, the junction contained 5 bases not matched to a gene. CDR1 SGHTA and CDR2 FQGNSA come from the germline V gene. There are 14 residues in the CDR3. CDR3 sequence (DNA): TGTGCCAGCAGCGTACAGGGGACCAATTCACCCCTCCACTTT. Translation gives CASSVQGTNSPLHF.

The CDR3 DNA sequence: TGTGCCAGCTCAGACAGGGAGAACACTGAAGCTTTCTTT. Translated, it gives CASSDRENTEAFF. This rearrangement joins TRBV18 to TRBJ1-1; 7 bases map to TRBD1. The CDR3 totals 13 residues. Germline assignment: CDR1 KGHSH and CDR2 LQKENI. J gave up 1 base and V 5 bases, and 1 base lay outside the gene matches.

The chain is built from TRBV18 and TRBJ1-3; no reliable D call. The CDR3 is made up of 14 amino acids. The V gene lost 3 bases and the J gene lost 8 bases, with 14 bases spanning the gap. Looked up from germline, CDR1 is KGHSH and CDR2 is LQKENI. For the CDR3, the DNA is TGTGCCAGCTCACCTATGGAGGTTGGGGACACCATATATTTT. Protein product: CASSPMEVGDTIYF.

This sequence joins TRBV6-2 or TRBV6-3 and TRBJ2-2, with 9 bases lining up with TRBD2. This CDR3 comprises 17 residues. The germline gives CDR1 MNHEY, CDR2 SVGEGT. J lost 0 bases, V lost 2 bases, and 4 bases had no gene match. DNA of the CDR3: TGTGCCAGCAGTTACATAGCGGGGGCCACGAACACCGGGGAGCTGTTTTTT. Its protein product is CASSYIAGATNTGELFF.

The CDR3 sequence is CASTRQGPNYGYTF. DNA of the CDR3: TGTGCCAGCACCCGACAGGGTCCGAACTATGGCTACACCTTC. V gene TRBV6-5 combines with J gene TRBJ1-2; 7 bases are a match to TRBD1. CDR3 length equals 14 residues. The ends lost 7 bases at V and 2 bases at J; junction bases unmatched: 7. Germline V gene sequence: CDR1 MNHEY, CDR2 SVGAGI.

The chain links TRBV12-3 or TRBV12-4 to TRBJ2-7; possible D gene TRBD2, 5 bases. Between the trimmed V and J ends, which lost 1 base and 2 bases, there was a span of 6 bases. The CDR3 covers 13 residues. CDR3 amino acids: CASSLERTYEQYF. In DNA form, the CDR3 reads TGTGCCAGCAGTTTAGAGCGGACCTACGAGCAGTACTTC.

This chain joins TRBV28 and TRBJ1-5; weak D call: TRBD1 (6 bases). The CDR3 has 14 amino acids. Germline CDR1 MDHEN, CDR2 SYDVKM. Trimming pared 3 bases from V and 7 bases from J, leaving 13 bases between. In DNA form, the CDR3 reads TGTGCCAGCAGTTTTGTCAGGGGACGGCAGCCCCAGCATTTT. It encodes CASSFVRGRQPQHF.

In this sample, this clone turned up once. The chain has TRBV7-2 and TRBJ1-2, with 7 bases lining up with TRBD1. Per germline, CDR1 SGHTA and CDR2 FQGNSA. The V gene end was trimmed by 1 base and the J gene end by 4 bases; junction bases not matched to a gene: 6. The CDR3 has 15 amino acids. DNA for the CDR3: TGTGCCAGCAGCTTAGAAGGGGGCGTGACCTATGGCTACACCTTC. Translating it yields CASSLEGGVTYGYTF. The whole variable domain, filled in from reference TRBV7-2 and TRBJ1-2, reads GAGVSQSPSNKVTEKGKDVELRCDPISGHTALYWYRQSLGQGLEFLIYFQGNSAPDKSGLPSDRFSAERTGGSVSTLTIQRTQQEDSAVYLCASSLEGGVTYGYTFGSGTRLTVV.

V gene TRBV5-4 combines with J gene TRBJ1-1, with D unclear. Germline assignment: CDR1 SGHNT and CDR2 YYREEE (reference sequence). The V gene lost 3 bases and the J gene lost 2 bases, with 11 bases spanning the gap. CDR3 length equals 14 residues. The CDR3 reads CASSSRLSNTEAFF. DNA for the CDR3: TGTGCCAGCAGCTCCCGACTGAGTAACACTGAAGCTTTCTTT. Full variable domain (remainder filled in from reference TRBV5-4 and TRBJ1-1): ETGVTQSPTHLIKTRGQQVTLRCSSQSGHNTVSWYQQALGQGPQFIFQYYREEENGRGNFPPRFSGLQFPNYSSELNVNALELDDSALYLCASSSRLSNTEAFFGQGTRLTVV.

This chain uses TRBV5-1 with TRBJ2-3; D not certain. Germline V gives CDR1 SGHRS, CDR2 YFSETQ. This CDR3 region has 14 residues. The V and J ends lost 5 bases and 2 bases respectively, with 12 bases between them. CDR3 DNA: TGCGCCAGCAGTCAGACGACTGCCACAGATACGCAGTATTTT. It codes for CASSQTTATDTQYF.

A single count supports this clone. The CDR3 here is CASSQDRGPGNTIYF. As DNA, the CDR3 is TGCGCCAGCAGCCAAGACAGGGGTCCTGGAAACACCATATATTTT. This chain uses TRBV4-1 with TRBJ1-3; D possibly corresponds to TRBD1 (6 bases). Germline V lookup: CDR1 MGHRA, CDR2 YSYEKL. V was clipped by 0 bases and J by 2 bases, with 8 bases between them. The CDR3 loop spans 15 amino acids.

The chain carries TRBV5-1 and TRBJ1-6; a weak D match, TRBD1 (6 bases). Per the germline V gene, CDR1 is SGHRS and CDR2 is YFSETQ. CDR3 length: 15 amino acids. V dropped 0 bases and J dropped 12 bases, with 16 bases sitting between them. The CDR3 coding sequence is TGCGCCAGCAGCTTGGCCGCGGGGGCGCCGGGACCCCTCCACTTT. This translates into CASSLAAGAPGPLHF.

This sequence joins TRBV7-3 and TRBJ2-1; 9 positions agree with TRBD1. V dropped 6 bases and J dropped 9; count of bases not matched to a gene: 3. Germline-derived CDR1 and CDR2 are SGHTA and FQGTGA. This CDR3 has 12 residues. CDR3 nucleotides: TGTGCCAGCAGACAGGACAGGGGTGAGCAGTTCTTC. This encodes CASRQDRGEQFF.

The gene calls are TRBV3-1 (or the pseudogene TRBV3-2) and TRBJ1-5; possible D gene TRBD1, 5 bases. Deletions cut 4 bases from V and 4 bases from J, with 8 bases between. The CDR3 is 13 residues long. CDR1 LGHDT and CDR2 YNNKEL come from the germline V gene (reference sequence). CDR3 sequence: CASSRGGNQPQHF. The CDR3 DNA follows: TGTGCCAGCAGCCGGGGGGGGAATCAGCCCCAGCATTTT.

This chain joins TRBV10-3 and TRBJ1-1, with no clear D. CDR3 length: 13 amino acids. The germline CDR1 and CDR2 sequences are ENHRY and SYGVKD. V was cut by 4 bases and J by 7 bases, with 13 bases left in between. The CDR3 DNA sequence: TGTGCCATCAGTGTCGATAATGCCAGTGAAGCTTTCTTT. Translating gives CAISVDNASEAFF.

V is TRBV4-3 and J is TRBJ1-6; unclear D gene. This CDR3 region has 14 residues. Germline V gene lookup returns CDR1 LGHNA and CDR2 YSLEER. V was clipped by 1 base and J by 7 bases, with 8 bases between them. The CDR3 sequence: CASSQVNGNSPLHF. CDR3 sequence (DNA): TGCGCCAGCAGCCAAGTCAACGGGAATTCACCCCTCCACTTT.

This chain joins TRBV19 and TRBJ2-7, with D possibly being TRBD2 (6 bases). V was clipped by 6 bases and J by 1 base, with 16 bases between them. The CDR3 length is 15 residues. Per germline, CDR1 LNHDA and CDR2 SQIVND (reference sequence). The CDR3, as DNA: TGTGCCAGTAGAAATAGCGGAAGGGCTTCCTACGAGCAGTACTTC. Its protein is CASRNSGRASYEQYF.

The V call is TRBV19, the J call TRBJ2-7; 8 nucleotides agree with TRBD1. The germline gives CDR1 LNHDA, CDR2 SQIVND (reference sequence). The trim removed 3 bases at V and 3 bases at J, leaving 7 bases unmatched. CDR3 length equals 15 residues. The CDR3 DNA follows: TGTGCCAGTAGTATCTTCAGGGGGCTGAGCTACGAGCAGTACTTC. Translated, it gives CASSIFRGLSYEQYF. The full variable domain, its missing parts supplied by reference TRBV19 and TRBJ2-7, is DGGITQSPKYLFRKEGQNVTLSCEQNLNHDAMYWYRQDPGQGLRLIYYSQIVNDFQKGDIAEGYSVSREKKESFPLTVTSAQKNPTAFYLCASSIFRGLSYEQYFGPGTRLTVT.

This chain uses TRBV19 with TRBJ1-1; D is ambiguous. The germline V gene encodes CDR1 LNHDA and CDR2 SQIVND (reference sequence). The CDR3 consists of 15 residues. V was pared by 5 bases and J by 2 bases, with 15 bases between. Here the CDR3 reads CASSATFRYNTEAFF. CDR3 DNA sequence: TGTGCCAGTAGTGCGACTTTCCGATATAACACTGAAGCTTTCTTT.